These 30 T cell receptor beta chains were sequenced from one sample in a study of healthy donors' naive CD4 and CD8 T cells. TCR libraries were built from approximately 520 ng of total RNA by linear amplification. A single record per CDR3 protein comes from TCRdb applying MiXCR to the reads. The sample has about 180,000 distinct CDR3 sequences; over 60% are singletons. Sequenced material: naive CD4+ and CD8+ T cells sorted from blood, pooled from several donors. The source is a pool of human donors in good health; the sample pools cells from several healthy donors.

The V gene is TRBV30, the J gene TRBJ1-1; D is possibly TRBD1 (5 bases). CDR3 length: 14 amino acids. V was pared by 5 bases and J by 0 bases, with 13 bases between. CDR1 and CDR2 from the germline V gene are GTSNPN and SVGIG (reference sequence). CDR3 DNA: TGTGCCTGGGCCCGGGACGGATTGAACACTGAAGCTTTCTTT. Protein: CAWARDGLNTEAFF.

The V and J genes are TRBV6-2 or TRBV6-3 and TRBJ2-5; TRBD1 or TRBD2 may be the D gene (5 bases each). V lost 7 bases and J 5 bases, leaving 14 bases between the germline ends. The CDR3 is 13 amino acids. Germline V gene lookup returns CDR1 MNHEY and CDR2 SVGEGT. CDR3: CASKGTSRETQYF. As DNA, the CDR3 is TGTGCCAGCAAGGGGACCTCACGGGAGACCCAGTACTTC.

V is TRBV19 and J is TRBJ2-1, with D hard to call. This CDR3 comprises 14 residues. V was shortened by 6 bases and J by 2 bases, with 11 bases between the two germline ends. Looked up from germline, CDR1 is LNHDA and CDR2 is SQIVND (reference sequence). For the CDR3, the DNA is TGTGCCAGTAGCGATCAGGTTACCTACAATGAGCAGTTCTTC. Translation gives CASSDQVTYNEQFF. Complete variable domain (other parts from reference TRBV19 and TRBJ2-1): DGGITQSPKYLFRKEGQNVTLSCEQNLNHDAMYWYRQDPGQGLRLIYYSQIVNDFQKGDIAEGYSVSREKKESFPLTVTSAQKNPTAFYLCASSDQVTYNEQFFGPGTRLTVL.

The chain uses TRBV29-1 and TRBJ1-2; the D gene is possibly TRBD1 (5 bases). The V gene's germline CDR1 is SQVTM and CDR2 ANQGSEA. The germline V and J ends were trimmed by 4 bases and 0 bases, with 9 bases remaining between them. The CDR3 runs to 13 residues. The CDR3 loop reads CSVARDANYGYTF. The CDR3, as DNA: TGCAGCGTTGCCAGGGACGCTAACTATGGCTACACCTTC.

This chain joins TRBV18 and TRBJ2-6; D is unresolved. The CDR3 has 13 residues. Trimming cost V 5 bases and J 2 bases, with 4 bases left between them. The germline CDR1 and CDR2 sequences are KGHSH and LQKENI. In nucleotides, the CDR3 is TGTGCCAGCTCAGGGGCTGGGGCCAACGTCCTGACTTTC. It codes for CASSGAGANVLTF.

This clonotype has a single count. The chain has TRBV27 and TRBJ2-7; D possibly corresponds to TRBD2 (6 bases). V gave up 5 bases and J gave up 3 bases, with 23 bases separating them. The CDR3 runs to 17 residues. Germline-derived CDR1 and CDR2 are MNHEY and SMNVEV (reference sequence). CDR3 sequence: CASSALRPAGLGYEQYF. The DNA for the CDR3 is TGTGCCAGCAGTGCCCTCCGACCCGCGGGACTGGGCTACGAGCAGTACTTC.

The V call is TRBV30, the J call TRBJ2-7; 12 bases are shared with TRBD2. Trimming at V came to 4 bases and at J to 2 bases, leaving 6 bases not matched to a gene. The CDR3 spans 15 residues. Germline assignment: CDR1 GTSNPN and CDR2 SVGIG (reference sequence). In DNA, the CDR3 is TGTGCCTGGACTAGCGGGAGGGCCAGCCCCTACGAGCAGTACTTC. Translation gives CAWTSGRASPYEQYF.

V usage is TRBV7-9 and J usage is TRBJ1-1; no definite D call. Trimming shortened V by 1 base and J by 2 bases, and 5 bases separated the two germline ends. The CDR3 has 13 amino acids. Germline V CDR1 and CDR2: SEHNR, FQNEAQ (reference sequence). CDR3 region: CASSLDSNTEAFF. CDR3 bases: TGTGCCAGCAGCTTAGACAGCAACACTGAAGCTTTCTTT.

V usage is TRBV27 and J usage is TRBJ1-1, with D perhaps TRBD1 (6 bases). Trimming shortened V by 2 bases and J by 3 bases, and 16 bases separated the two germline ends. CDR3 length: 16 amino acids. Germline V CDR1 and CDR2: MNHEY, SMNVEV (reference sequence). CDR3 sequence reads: CASSLAAEWGHTEAFF. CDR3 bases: TGTGCCAGCAGTTTAGCCGCGGAATGGGGGCACACTGAAGCTTTCTTT.

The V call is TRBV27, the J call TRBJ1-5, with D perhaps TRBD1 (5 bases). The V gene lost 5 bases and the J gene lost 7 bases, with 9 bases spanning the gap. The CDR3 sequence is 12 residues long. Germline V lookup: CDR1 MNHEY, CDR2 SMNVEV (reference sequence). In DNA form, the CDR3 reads TGTGCCAGCAGTACGGAGGGGCAGCCCCAGCATTTT. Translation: CASSTEGQPQHF.

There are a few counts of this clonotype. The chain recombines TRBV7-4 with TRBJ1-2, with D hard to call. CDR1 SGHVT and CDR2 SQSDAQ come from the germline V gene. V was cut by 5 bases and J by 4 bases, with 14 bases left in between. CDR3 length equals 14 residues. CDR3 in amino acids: CASSEDPGSYGYTF. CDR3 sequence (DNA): TGTGCCAGCAGCGAGGATCCGGGGAGCTATGGCTACACCTTC.

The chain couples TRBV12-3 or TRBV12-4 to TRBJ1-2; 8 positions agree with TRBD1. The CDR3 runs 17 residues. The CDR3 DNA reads TGTGCTAGTGGTTATCCGGGACAGGTGGGCCTTGGGTATGGCTACACCTTC. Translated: CASGYPGQVGLGYGYTF.

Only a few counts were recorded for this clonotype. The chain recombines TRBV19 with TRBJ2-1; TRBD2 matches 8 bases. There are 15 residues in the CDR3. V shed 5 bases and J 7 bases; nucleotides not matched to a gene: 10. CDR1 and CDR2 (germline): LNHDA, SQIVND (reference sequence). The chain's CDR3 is CASSPGLVVTNEQFF. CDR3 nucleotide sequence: TGTGCCAGTAGTCCGGGACTAGTTGTCACAAATGAGCAGTTCTTC.

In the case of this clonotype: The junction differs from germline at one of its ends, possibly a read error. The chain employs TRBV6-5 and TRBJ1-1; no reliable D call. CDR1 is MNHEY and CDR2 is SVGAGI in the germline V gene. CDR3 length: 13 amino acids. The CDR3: CASNYDTNTEAFF. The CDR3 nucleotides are TGTGCCAGCAATTACGACACGAACACTGAAGCTTTCTTT.

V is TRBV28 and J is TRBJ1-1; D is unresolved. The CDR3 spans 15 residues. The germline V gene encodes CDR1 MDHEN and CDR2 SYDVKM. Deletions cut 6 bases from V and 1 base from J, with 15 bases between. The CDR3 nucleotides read TGTGCCAGCAGCCGGACTGGACGGAAGAACACTGAAGCTTTCTTT. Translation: CASSRTGRKNTEAFF.

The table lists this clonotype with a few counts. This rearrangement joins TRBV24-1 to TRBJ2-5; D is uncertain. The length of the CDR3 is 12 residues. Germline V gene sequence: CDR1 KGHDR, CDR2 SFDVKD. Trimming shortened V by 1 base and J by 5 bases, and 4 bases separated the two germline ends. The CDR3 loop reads CATSDFLETQYF. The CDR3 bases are TGTGCCACCAGTGATTTCCTGGAGACCCAGTACTTC.

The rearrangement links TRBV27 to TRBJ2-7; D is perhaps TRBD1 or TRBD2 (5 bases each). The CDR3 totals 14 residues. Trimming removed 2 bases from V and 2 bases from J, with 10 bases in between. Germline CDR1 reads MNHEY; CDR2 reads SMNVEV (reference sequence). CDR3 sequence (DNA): TGTGCCAGCAGTTTAAAAGAGGGGCCCTACGAGCAGTACTTC. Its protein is CASSLKEGPYEQYF.

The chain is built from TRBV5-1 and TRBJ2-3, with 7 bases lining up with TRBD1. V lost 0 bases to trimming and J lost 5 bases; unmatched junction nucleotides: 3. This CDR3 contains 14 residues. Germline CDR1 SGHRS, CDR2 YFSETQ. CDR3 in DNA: TGCGCCAGCAGCTTGGAGGGGGCAGGAGATACGCAGTATTTT. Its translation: CASSLEGAGDTQYF.

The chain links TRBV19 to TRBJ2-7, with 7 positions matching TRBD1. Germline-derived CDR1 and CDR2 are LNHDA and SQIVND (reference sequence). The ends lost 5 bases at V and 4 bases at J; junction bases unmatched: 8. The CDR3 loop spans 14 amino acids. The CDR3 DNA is TGTGCCAGTAGTCCACCGGGACAGAATTACGAGCAGTACTTC. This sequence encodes CASSPPGQNYEQYF.

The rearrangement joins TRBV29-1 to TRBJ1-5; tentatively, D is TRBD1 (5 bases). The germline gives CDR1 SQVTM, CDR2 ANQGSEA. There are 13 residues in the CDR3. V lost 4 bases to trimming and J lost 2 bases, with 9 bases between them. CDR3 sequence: CSVAEGGNQPQHF. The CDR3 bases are TGCAGCGTTGCAGAAGGGGGCAATCAGCCCCAGCATTTT.

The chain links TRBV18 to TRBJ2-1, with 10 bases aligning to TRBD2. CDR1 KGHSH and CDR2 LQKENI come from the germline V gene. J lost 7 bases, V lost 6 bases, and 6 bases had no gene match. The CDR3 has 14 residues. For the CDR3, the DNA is TGTGCCAGCTCCCTGGTACTAGCGGGGAATGAGCAGTTCTTC. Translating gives CASSLVLAGNEQFF.

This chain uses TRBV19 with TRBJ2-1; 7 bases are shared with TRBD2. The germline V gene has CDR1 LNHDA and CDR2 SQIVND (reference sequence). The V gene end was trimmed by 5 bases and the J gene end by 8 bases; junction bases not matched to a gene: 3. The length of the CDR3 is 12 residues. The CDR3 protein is CASSRTSDEQFF. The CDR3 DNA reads TGTGCCAGTAGTCGGACTAGTGATGAGCAGTTCTTC.

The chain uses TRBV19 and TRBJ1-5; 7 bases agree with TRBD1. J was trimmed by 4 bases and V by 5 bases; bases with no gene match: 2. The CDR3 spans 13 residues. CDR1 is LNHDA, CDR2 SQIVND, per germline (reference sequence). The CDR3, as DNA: TGTGCCAGTAGTGTACAGGGGAATCAGCCCCAGCATTTT. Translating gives CASSVQGNQPQHF. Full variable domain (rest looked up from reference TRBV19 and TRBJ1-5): DGGITQSPKYLFRKEGQNVTLSCEQNLNHDAMYWYRQDPGQGLRLIYYSQIVNDFQKGDIAEGYSVSREKKESFPLTVTSAQKNPTAFYLCASSVQGNQPQHFGDGTRLSIL.

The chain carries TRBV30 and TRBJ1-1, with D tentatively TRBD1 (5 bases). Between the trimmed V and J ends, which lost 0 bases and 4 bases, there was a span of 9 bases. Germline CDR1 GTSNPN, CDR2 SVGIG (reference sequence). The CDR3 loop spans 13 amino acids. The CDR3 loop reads CAWSVGVGTEAFF. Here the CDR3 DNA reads TGTGCCTGGAGTGTGGGGGTTGGCACTGAAGCTTTCTTT.

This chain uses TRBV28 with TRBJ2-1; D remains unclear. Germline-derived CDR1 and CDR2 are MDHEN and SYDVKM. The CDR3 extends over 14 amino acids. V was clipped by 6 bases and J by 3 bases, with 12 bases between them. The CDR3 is CASRARAVYNEQFF. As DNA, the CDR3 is TGTGCCAGCAGGGCCCGGGCCGTCTACAATGAGCAGTTCTTC.

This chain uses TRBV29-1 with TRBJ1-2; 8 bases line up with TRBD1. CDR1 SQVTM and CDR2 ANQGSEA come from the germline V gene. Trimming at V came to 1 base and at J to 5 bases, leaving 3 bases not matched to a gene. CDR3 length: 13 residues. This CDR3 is CSVEAGGGYGYTF. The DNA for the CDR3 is TGCAGCGTTGAAGCAGGGGGCGGGTATGGCTACACCTTC.

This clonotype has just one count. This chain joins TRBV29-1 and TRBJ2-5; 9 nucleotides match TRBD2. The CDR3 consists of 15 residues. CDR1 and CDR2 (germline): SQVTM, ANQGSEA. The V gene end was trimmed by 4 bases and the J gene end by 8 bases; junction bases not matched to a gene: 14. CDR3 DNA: TGCAGCGTTGGCAAATCCGGGACTAGCCTGGAAACCCAGTACTTC. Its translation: CSVGKSGTSLETQYF.

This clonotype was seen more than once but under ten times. CDR3 in amino acids: CSVETSGRNEQFF. The CDR3 bases are TGCAGCGTTGAGACTAGCGGGAGGAATGAGCAGTTCTTC. This sequence joins TRBV29-1 and TRBJ2-5, with 13 bases matching TRBD2. The J call may be incorrect, as the DNA end agrees better with TRBJ2-1. The CDR3 length is 13 residues. Germline assignment: CDR1 SQVTM and CDR2 ANQGSEA.

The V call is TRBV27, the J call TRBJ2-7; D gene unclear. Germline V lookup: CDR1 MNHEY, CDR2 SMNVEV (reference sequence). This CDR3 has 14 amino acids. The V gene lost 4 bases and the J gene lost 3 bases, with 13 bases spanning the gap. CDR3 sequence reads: CASSSLDSIYEQYF. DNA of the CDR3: TGTGCCAGCAGTTCCCTTGATTCGATCTACGAGCAGTACTTC.

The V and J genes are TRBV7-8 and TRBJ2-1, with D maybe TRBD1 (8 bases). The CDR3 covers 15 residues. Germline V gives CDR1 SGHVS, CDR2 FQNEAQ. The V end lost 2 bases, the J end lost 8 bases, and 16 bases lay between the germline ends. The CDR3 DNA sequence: TGTGCCAGCAGCTTAAGAAGACAGGGGAGGGATGAGCAGTTCTTC. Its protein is CASSLRRQGRDEQFF.